This entry lists 18 T cell receptor beta chains sequenced from one sample in a study of control samples from healthy donors and cancer patients (dated by TCRdb to the early 2020s). Library generation was performed with the immunoSEQ multiplex PCR assay. TCRdb's version of the immuneACCESS table is confined to in-frame rearrangements and falls short of the full clone set. An unresolved V gene accounts for under half of the shortfall where checked; the remainder is of unknown origin. The sample table records over 70,000 clones; roughly 91% of these occur just once. The ten largest clones add up to about 10% of the sample. The sequencing input was PBMCs. Every receptor here comes from a woman aged 50 to 60 with colorectal cancer.

As DNA, the CDR3 is TGTGCCAGCAGTGCCACTTTTAGCGGAAGCACCGGGGAGCTGTTTTTT. Amino acid sequence: CASSATFSGSTGELFF. The rearrangement joins TRBV6-1 to TRBJ2-2; maybe TRBD2 (6 bases). CDR3 length: 16 amino acids. Per germline, CDR1 MNHNS and CDR2 SASEGT. Trimming pared 4 bases from V and 4 bases from J, leaving 16 bases between.

The V and J genes are TRBV29-1 and TRBJ1-3; 7 positions agree with TRBD1. V trimming: 4 bases; J trimming: 0 bases; junction bases outside the gene matches: 3. CDR1 is SQVTM and CDR2 is ANQGSEA in the germline V gene. This CDR3 has 14 residues. CDR3 sequence: CSVVQGGSGNTIYF. CDR3 nucleotides: TGCAGCGTTGTTCAGGGGGGCTCTGGAAACACCATATATTTT.

The genes are TRBV6-2 or TRBV6-3 and TRBJ1-1, with D maybe TRBD1 (5 bases). CDR3 size: 19 residues. With 5 bases removed from V and 0 bases from J, the gap between germline ends came to 25 bases. Germline loops: CDR1 MNHEY, CDR2 SVGEGT. The CDR3 DNA reads TGTGCCAGCAGTGCCAGGGATTTCCGCGCCCCGTATGTGAACACTGAAGCTTTCTTT. Protein sequence: CASSARDFRAPYVNTEAFF.

The chain carries TRBV5-1 and TRBJ2-2; TRBD1 matches 8 bases. The CDR3 is 15 amino acids. The J segment lost 5 bases and the V segment lost 1 base, leaving 4 bases of the junction unmatched. From germline, CDR1 is SGHRS and CDR2 YFSETQ. Here the CDR3 DNA reads TGCGCCAGCAGCTTGCCAGGGGGCGTTACCGGGGAGCTGTTTTTT. This codes for CASSLPGGVTGELFF.

This clone was recorded a few times. Other DNA variants within this sample encode the same CDR3. The V call is TRBV19, the J call TRBJ1-6, with D uncertain. From germline, CDR1 is LNHDA and CDR2 SQIVND (reference sequence). CDR3 length: 12 residues. Trimming left V 5 bases short and J 10 bases short, with 9 bases between. CDR3 DNA: TGTGCCAGTAGTCCGCCGGGATCACCCCTCCACTTT. It encodes CASSPPGSPLHF.

The CDR3 spells CASSYSGTGGTEAFF. For the CDR3, the DNA is TGTGCCAGCAGTTACAGCGGGACAGGGGGCACTGAAGCTTTCTTT. This chain links TRBV6-5 with TRBJ1-1; 11 nucleotides agree with TRBD1. With 2 bases clipped from V and 4 bases from J, the junction kept 3 bases outside the gene matches. This CDR3 comprises 15 residues. Germline values: CDR1 MNHEY, CDR2 SVGAGI.

The chain is built from TRBV7-2 and TRBJ1-1, with TRBD1 matching 8 bases. The CDR3 has 15 residues. The trim removed 3 bases at V and 1 base at J, leaving 4 bases unmatched. Germline V lookup: CDR1 SGHTA, CDR2 FQGNSA. Here the CDR3 DNA reads TGTGCCAGCAGCTTGGCAGGGGGCAGGAACACTGAAGCTTTCTTT. It yields the protein CASSLAGGRNTEAFF.

This chain connects TRBV10-3 to TRBJ1-2, with 9 bases identical to TRBD1. Germline lookup yields CDR1 ENHRY and CDR2 SYGVKD. With V trimmed by 9 bases and J by 2 bases, 7 bases remained unmatched. This CDR3 is 14 amino acids long. DNA for the CDR3: TGTGCCATAAATGGGGACAGGGCGAACTATGGCTACACCTTC. Translated: CAINGDRANYGYTF.

The chain uses TRBV5-8 and TRBJ1-6, with a weak D call TRBD1 (5 bases). The length of the CDR3 is 15 residues. CDR1 is SGHTS and CDR2 is YDEGEE in the germline V gene. V was pared by 2 bases and J by 2 bases, with 8 bases between. The CDR3 DNA reads as TGTGCCAGCAGCTTAAGAGGGGCCTATAATTCACCCCTCCACTTT. Its protein is CASSLRGAYNSPLHF.

Remarks on this clone: At one end the junction does not follow the germline gene, possibly because of a read error. The chain recombines TRBV4-1 with TRBJ2-2, with 10 bases identical to TRBD2. CDR1 and CDR2 from the germline V gene are MGHRA and YSYEKL. CDR3 length equals 18 residues. The CDR3 DNA reads as TGCGCCCGCAGCCCCCTGGGGGGAAAGCGGGGGGGCGCCGGGGAGCTGTTTTTT. Protein sequence: CARSPLGGKRGGAGELFF.

J is TRBJ1-2 and V is TRBV9; a possible D gene is TRBD1 (6 bases). The CDR3 runs 14 residues. CDR1 is SGDLS, CDR2 YYNGEE, per germline. V was clipped by 3 bases and J by 7 bases, with 16 bases between them. The CDR3, as DNA: TGTGCCAGCAGCGGGGCCCCGACAGGACCTGGCTACACCTTC. This sequence encodes CASSGAPTGPGYTF.

This clone was counted once. This chain connects TRBV24-1 to TRBJ2-6; D gene unclear. Per the germline V gene, CDR1 is KGHDR and CDR2 is SFDVKD. The CDR3 sequence is 16 residues long. V was clipped by 4 bases and J by 4 bases, with 13 bases between them. The chain's CDR3 is CATSEQTLKGANVLTF. The CDR3 bases are TGTGCCACCAGTGAACAGACGCTGAAGGGGGCCAACGTCCTGACTTTC.

The V gene is TRBV5-1, the J gene TRBJ2-4; D not certain. This CDR3 is built from 16 residues. Germline assignment: CDR1 SGHRS and CDR2 YFSETQ. Trimming pared 0 bases from V and 4 bases from J, leaving 14 bases between. DNA of the CDR3: TGCGCCAGCAGCTTGGAAGTCGGTGGGCAGAAAAACATTCAGTACTTC. It specifies CASSLEVGGQKNIQYF.

V and J are TRBV30 and TRBJ1-1, with TRBD1 as a possible D gene (5 bases). V lost 2 bases to trimming and J lost 3 bases, with 10 bases between them. Germline lookup yields CDR1 GTSNPN and CDR2 SVGIG (reference sequence). This CDR3 has 13 amino acids. CDR3 protein: CAWSSRGDTEAFF. CDR3 coding DNA: TGTGCCTGGAGTTCGAGGGGCGACACTGAAGCTTTCTTT.

The genes are TRBV7-2 and TRBJ1-1, with a tentative D call TRBD1 (6 bases). The CDR3 contains 16 residues. Germline CDR1 SGHTA, CDR2 FQGNSA. V lost 4 bases and J 2 bases, leaving 17 bases between the germline ends. CDR3 in amino acids: CASSSGGGRVNTEAFF. For the CDR3, the DNA is TGTGCCAGCAGCTCCGGCGGGGGGCGGGTAAACACTGAAGCTTTCTTT.

This sequence joins TRBV28 and TRBJ2-2; D is perhaps TRBD2 (5 bases). This CDR3 comprises 15 residues. Germline V gives CDR1 MDHEN, CDR2 SYDVKM. Trimming cost V 5 bases and J 3 bases, with 13 bases left between them. CDR3 sequence: CASSTRESYTGELFF. The CDR3 nucleotides read TGTGCCAGCAGTACTAGGGAATCGTACACCGGGGAGCTGTTTTTT.

V gene TRBV6-5 combines with J gene TRBJ1-3, with a weak D call TRBD1 (6 bases). This CDR3 is built from 14 residues. Between the trimmed V and J ends, which lost 7 bases and 5 bases, there was a span of 15 bases. CDR1 MNHEY and CDR2 SVGAGI come from the germline V gene. CDR3 nucleotide sequence: TGTGCCAGCATAGGCAGGGGAGTTAGAAACACCATATATTTT. Its translation is CASIGRGVRNTIYF.

The V and J genes are TRBV27 and TRBJ1-4; TRBD1 might be the D (5 bases). Deletions cut 0 bases from V and 10 bases from J, with 9 bases between. Germline-derived CDR1 and CDR2 are MNHEY and SMNVEV (reference sequence). The CDR3 extends over 13 amino acids. CDR3 in DNA: TGTGCCAGCAGTTTATCACCGGGGGGAAAACTGTTTTTT. It is translated as CASSLSPGGKLFF.